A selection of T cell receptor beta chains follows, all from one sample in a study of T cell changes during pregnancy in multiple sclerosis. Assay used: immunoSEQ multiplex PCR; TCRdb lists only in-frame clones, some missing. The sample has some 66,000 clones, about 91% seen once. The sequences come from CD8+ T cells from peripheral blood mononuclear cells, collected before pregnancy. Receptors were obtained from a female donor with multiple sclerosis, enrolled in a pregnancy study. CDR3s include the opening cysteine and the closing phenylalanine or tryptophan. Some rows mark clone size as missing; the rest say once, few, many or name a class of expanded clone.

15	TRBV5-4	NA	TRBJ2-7	CASSLAGLEFGEQYF
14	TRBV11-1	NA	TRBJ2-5	CASSGLAGGETQYF
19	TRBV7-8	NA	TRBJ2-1	CASSLDIRTSGGTYNEQFF
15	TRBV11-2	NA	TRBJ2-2	CASSLVARTTGELFF
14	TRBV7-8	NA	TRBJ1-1	CASSQTGLNTEAFF
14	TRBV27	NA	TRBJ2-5	CASSPGGVQETQYF
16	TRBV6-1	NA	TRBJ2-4	CASSALGGSGGNIQYF
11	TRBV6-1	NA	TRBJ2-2	CASTSAGELFF
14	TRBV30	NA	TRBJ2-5	CAWRGPTGTETQYF
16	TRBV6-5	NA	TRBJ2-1	CASSYGTGPFHNEQFF
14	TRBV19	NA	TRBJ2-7	CASSILPGSYEQYF
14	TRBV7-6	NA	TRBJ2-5	CASSLLAGQETQYF
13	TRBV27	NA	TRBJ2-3	CASSSGINSPQYF
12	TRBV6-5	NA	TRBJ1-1	CASSYGSAEAFF
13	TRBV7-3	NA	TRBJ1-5	CASSLNPSQPQHF
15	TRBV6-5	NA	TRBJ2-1	CASSVSGGAYNEQFF
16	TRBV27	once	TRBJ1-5	CASSLVGGVNNQPQHF
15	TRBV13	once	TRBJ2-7	CASSRTQGVVGEQYF
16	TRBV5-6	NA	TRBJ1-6	CASSLGVEGYNSPLHF
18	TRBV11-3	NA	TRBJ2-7	CASSPSGTGERGTYEQYF
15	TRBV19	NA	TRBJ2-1	CASSIGQGAYNEQFF
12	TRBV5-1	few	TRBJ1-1	CASSLGQSEAFF
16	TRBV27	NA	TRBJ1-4	CASTFRKGQGLEKLFF
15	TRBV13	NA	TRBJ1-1	CASSLRVLGHTEAFF